One sample yielded the 28 T cell receptor beta chains listed below, sequenced in a study of control samples from healthy donors and cancer patients. The assay was immunoSEQ multiplex PCR, and TCRdb's table has in-frame clones only and misses some. The table has roughly 95,000 clones, approximately 93% seen once. Sequencing was carried out using blood. These receptors originate from a woman aged 25 to 39 in good health.

The chain carries TRBV28 and TRBJ2-7; D gene unclear. Germline values: CDR1 MDHEN, CDR2 SYDVKM. The CDR3 has 11 residues. Trimming stripped 2 bases from V and 4 bases from J, with 3 bases between. CDR3 amino acids: CASSLKYEQYF. CDR3 in DNA: TGTGCCAGCAGTTTAAAGTACGAGCAGTACTTC.

The chain couples TRBV5-1 to TRBJ1-4; D gene uncertain. This CDR3 has 15 amino acids. Germline V gene sequence: CDR1 SGHRS, CDR2 YFSETQ. V lost 4 bases and J lost 4, with 14 bases in between. For the CDR3, the DNA is TGCGCCAGCAGCCTAGGTCTGGCCGATAATGAAAAACTGTTTTTT. Residues: CASSLGLADNEKLFF.

This chain links TRBV24-1 with TRBJ2-2; D is possibly TRBD1 (5 bases). The CDR3 is 14 amino acids. The germline V and J ends were trimmed by 3 bases and 7 bases, with 11 bases remaining between them. In germline, CDR1 is KGHDR, CDR2 SFDVKD. The CDR3 is CATSDGRTGGELFF. The CDR3 nucleotides are TGTGCCACCAGTGATGGCAGAACAGGCGGGGAGCTGTTTTTT.

The rearrangement joins TRBV2 to TRBJ1-5, with D possibly matching TRBD1 (5 bases). The CDR3 is 15 residues long. Trimming removed 2 bases at V and 5 bases at J, with 13 bases between. CDR1 SNHLY and CDR2 FYNNEI come from the germline V gene. CDR3 in amino acids: CASSESGREYQPQHF. CDR3 nucleotides: TGTGCCAGCAGTGAATCAGGGCGGGAATATCAGCCCCAGCATTTT.

The chain links TRBV12-5 to TRBJ2-2; TRBD1 aligns across 9 bases. Germline lookup yields CDR1 LGHNT and CDR2 FRNRAP. Germline trimming cut 1 base from V and 4 bases from J; bases unmatched to any gene: 1. The CDR3 consists of 15 residues. The CDR3 loop reads CASGLEQGATGELFF. Here the CDR3 DNA reads TGTGCTAGTGGTTTGGAACAGGGGGCCACCGGGGAGCTGTTTTTT.

The chain links TRBV28 to TRBJ1-1; 8 positions agree with TRBD1. Germline V CDR1 and CDR2: MDHEN, SYDVKM. After removal of 5 bases from V and 5 bases from J, the junction contained 10 bases not matched to a gene. This CDR3 comprises 15 residues. CDR3 sequence: CASSPLTGARTEAFF. DNA for the CDR3: TGTGCCAGCAGTCCGTTGACAGGGGCGAGGACTGAAGCTTTCTTT.

The rearrangement uses TRBV6-5 and TRBJ1-1, with D tentatively TRBD1 (6 bases). This CDR3 contains 15 residues. Trimming took 2 bases from V and 1 from J, leaving 11 bases between them. Germline V gene data show CDR1 as MNHEY and CDR2 as SVGAGI. The CDR3 sequence: CASSYPGTSNTEAFF. The DNA of the CDR3 is TGTGCCAGCAGTTACCCCGGGACATCGAACACTGAAGCTTTCTTT.

J is TRBJ2-5 and V is TRBV11-2; no definite D call. This CDR3 has 14 residues. The V and J ends lost 5 bases and 1 base respectively, with 11 bases between them. Germline V CDR1 and CDR2: SGHAT, FQNNGV. The CDR3 loop reads CASSPKSSQETQYF. The CDR3 nucleotides read TGTGCCAGCAGCCCGAAGAGTAGCCAAGAGACCCAGTACTTC.

The chain combines TRBV4-1 with TRBJ1-5; D is possibly TRBD1 (6 bases). CDR3 length: 17 residues. V dropped 4 bases and J dropped 6 bases, with 22 bases sitting between them. Looked up from germline, CDR1 is MGHRA and CDR2 is YSYEKL. CDR3 in DNA: TGCGCCAGCAGCCCTCGGACTCAGGGGAGAAGGGGTCAGCCCCAGCATTTT. It specifies CASSPRTQGRRGQPQHF.

The chain couples TRBV12-3 or TRBV12-4 to TRBJ1-2, with 7 positions matching TRBD1. V was pared by 3 bases and J by 4 bases, with 2 bases of the junction left unmatched. There are 13 residues in the CDR3. This chain's CDR3 is CASSFGQAYGYTF. The CDR3 DNA follows: TGTGCCAGCAGTTTCGGACAGGCCTATGGCTACACCTTC.

The chain combines TRBV5-1 with TRBJ2-5, with D tentatively TRBD2 (6 bases). Trimming removed 2 bases from V and 1 base from J, with 15 bases in between. Germline V gene data show CDR1 as SGHRS and CDR2 as YFSETQ. This CDR3 region has 16 residues. CDR3 sequence (DNA): TGCGCCAGCAGCTTCGGCGGGACTGGAGGCCAAGAGACCCAGTACTTC. This translates into CASSFGGTGGQETQYF.

The rearrangement joins TRBV18 to TRBJ1-2; maybe TRBD1 (6 bases). V was pared by 3 bases and J by 5 bases, with 13 bases between. Germline lookup yields CDR1 KGHSH and CDR2 LQKENI. The CDR3 runs to 14 residues. The CDR3 DNA reads TGTGCCAGCTCACCGACAGGAAGGAGTTATGGCTACACCTTC. Encoded protein: CASSPTGRSYGYTF.

The chain uses TRBV5-6 and TRBJ1-4; D unclear. This CDR3 contains 12 residues. CDR1 SGHDT and CDR2 YYEEEE come from the germline V gene. Trimming took 1 base from V and 6 from J, leaving 4 bases between them. The CDR3 nucleotides are TGTGCCAGCAGCTTGCAGGATGAAAAACTGTTTTTT. Protein product: CASSLQDEKLFF.

This chain links TRBV29-1 with TRBJ1-4; D uncertain. With 5 bases removed from V and 4 bases from J, the gap between germline ends came to 5 bases. Germline V gene data show CDR1 as SQVTM and CDR2 as ANQGSEA. The CDR3 extends over 11 amino acids. The CDR3 nucleotides are TGCAGCGTTCGCTATAATGAAAAACTGTTTTTT. Its translation: CSVRYNEKLFF.

The chain couples TRBV27 to TRBJ1-5; 9 nucleotides agree with TRBD1. Trimming cost V 6 bases and J 2 bases; bases outside gene matches: 14. The germline V gene has CDR1 MNHEY and CDR2 SMNVEV (reference sequence). The CDR3 length is 18 residues. CDR3 loop: CASRTGTGQLHGNQPQHF. The CDR3 DNA is TGTGCCAGCAGAACAGGGACAGGGCAATTGCACGGCAATCAGCCCCAGCATTTT.

This chain links TRBV5-1 with TRBJ2-1, with TRBD1 as a possible D gene (6 bases). V was trimmed by 1 base and J by 2 bases, leaving 19 bases between them. CDR3 length: 18 amino acids. Germline CDR1 SGHRS, CDR2 YFSETQ. As DNA, the CDR3 is TGCGCCAGCAGCTTGCCAAACAAAACCGGGACACCCTACAATGAGCAGTTCTTC. This gives the protein CASSLPNKTGTPYNEQFF.

The chain is built from TRBV5-1 and TRBJ1-5; possible D gene TRBD1, 5 bases. CDR1 SGHRS and CDR2 YFSETQ come from the germline V gene. V was trimmed by 0 bases and J by 4 bases, leaving 11 bases between them. This CDR3 has 15 residues. CDR3 in amino acids: CASSLGRGKNQPQHF. CDR3 sequence (DNA): TGCGCCAGCAGCTTGGGTCGGGGGAAGAATCAGCCCCAGCATTTT.

This rearrangement joins TRBV6-5 to TRBJ2-3; 12 bases are a match to TRBD2. The germline V gene encodes CDR1 MNHEY and CDR2 SVGAGI. CDR3 length: 15 residues. Trimming at V came to 6 bases and at J to 1 base, leaving 2 bases not matched to a gene. The CDR3 sequence: CASSRLAGGTDTQYF. CDR3 DNA: TGTGCCAGCAGCCGACTAGCGGGAGGCACAGATACGCAGTATTTT.

The V call is TRBV30, the J call TRBJ2-7; tentatively, D is TRBD1 or TRBD2 (6 bases each). Looked up from germline, CDR1 is GTSNPN and CDR2 is SVGIG (reference sequence). This CDR3 region has 11 residues. Between the trimmed V and J ends, which lost 7 bases and 4 bases, there was a span of 11 bases. In DNA form, the CDR3 reads TGTGCCTCGGGGGCAGCGTACGAGCAGTACTTC. Translated: CASGAAYEQYF. Full variable domain (outside the CDR3, taken from reference TRBV30 and TRBJ2-7): SQTIHQWPATLVQPVGSPLSLECTVEGTSNPNLYWYRQAAGRGLQLLFYSVGIGQISSEVPQNLSASRPQDRQFILSSKKLLLSDSGFYLCASGAAYEQYFGPGTRLTVT.

This chain links TRBV19 with TRBJ2-1, with a possible D match to TRBD2 (7 bases). Per the germline V gene, CDR1 is LNHDA and CDR2 is SQIVND (reference sequence). Between the trimmed V and J ends, which lost 7 bases and 2 bases, there was a span of 15 bases. The CDR3 is 15 residues long. DNA for the CDR3: TGTGCCAGTATGAGGGGGAGGGCGACCTACAATGAGCAGTTCTTC. This sequence encodes CASMRGRATYNEQFF.

The chain links TRBV5-4 to TRBJ1-1, with 7 bases that match TRBD1. The CDR3 is 14 residues long. CDR1 and CDR2 from the germline V gene are SGHNT and YYREEE (reference sequence). Trimming took 0 bases from V and 1 from J; bases not matched to a gene: 0. The CDR3 here is CASSLDRGNTEAFF. The CDR3 DNA reads TGTGCCAGCAGCTTGGACAGGGGGAACACTGAAGCTTTCTTT.

V is TRBV19 and J is TRBJ1-2; D ambiguous. Germline V gives CDR1 LNHDA, CDR2 SQIVND (reference sequence). V lost 5 bases and J lost 4, with 11 bases in between. CDR3 size: 13 residues. The CDR3 reads CASSGESFYGYTF. The CDR3 DNA follows: TGTGCCAGTAGTGGCGAGAGCTTCTATGGCTACACCTTC.

V and J are TRBV5-1 and TRBJ1-3; D not resolved. CDR1 and CDR2 from the germline V gene are SGHRS and YFSETQ. Deletions cut 4 bases from V and 8 bases from J, with 19 bases between. The CDR3 is 15 residues long. As DNA, the CDR3 is TGCGCCAGCAGCCTGGATCCGACAACTGGGGACACCATATATTTT. It codes for CASSLDPTTGDTIYF.

The chain joins TRBV27 to TRBJ2-7; 8 bases align to TRBD1. CDR1 MNHEY and CDR2 SMNVEV come from the germline V gene (reference sequence). The CDR3 consists of 15 residues. The J segment lost 3 bases and the V segment lost 8 bases, leaving 12 bases of the junction unmatched. The CDR3 spells CASREGQGTLYEQYF. The CDR3 DNA reads TGTGCCAGCCGGGAAGGACAGGGCACCCTCTACGAGCAGTACTTC.

The V and J genes are TRBV28 and TRBJ1-5; 10 bases agree with TRBD1. The CDR3 length is 16 residues. Trimming cost V 5 bases and J 3 bases; bases outside gene matches: 7. Germline V gene lookup returns CDR1 MDHEN and CDR2 SYDVKM. CDR3 bases: TGTGCCAGCAGTACCCGACAGGGGGCCATCAATCAGCCCCAGCATTTT. Translated, it gives CASSTRQGAINQPQHF.

The chain links TRBV7-9 to TRBJ1-2, with 8 bases that match TRBD1. V trimming: 4 bases; J trimming: 5 bases; junction bases outside the gene matches: 12. Germline V gene data show CDR1 as SEHNR and CDR2 as FQNEAQ (reference sequence). The CDR3 loop spans 16 amino acids. The chain's CDR3 is CASSYTIGQGPYGYTF. In nucleotides, the CDR3 is TGTGCCAGCAGCTACACTATTGGACAGGGACCATATGGCTACACCTTC.

This clone was recorded only once. The rearrangement joins TRBV9 to TRBJ2-5, with D perhaps matching TRBD1 (5 bases). CDR3 length: 15 amino acids. With 2 bases removed from V and 0 bases from J, the gap between germline ends came to 11 bases. Germline values: CDR1 SGDLS, CDR2 YYNGEE. The CDR3 DNA sequence: TGTGCCAGCAGCGTTACAATAGGGGACCAAGAGACCCAGTACTTC. Amino acids: CASSVTIGDQETQYF.

The rearrangement links TRBV7-2 to TRBJ1-5; D is possibly TRBD1 (5 bases). The CDR3 spans 15 residues. Germline CDR1 SGHTA, CDR2 FQGNSA. V was pared by 1 base and J by 2 bases, with 9 bases between. CDR3 coding DNA: TGTGCCAGCAGCTTAGTCCAGGGCGGCAATCAGCCCCAGCATTTT. Its protein is CASSLVQGGNQPQHF.